The 8 T cell receptor beta chains reported below all come from one sample, sequenced in a study of cytomegalovirus exposure and HLA in healthy donors. TCRdb keeps only in-frame clones here, not all; method: immunoSEQ multiplex PCR. The table has about 180,000 clones, 87% seen once; the top ten hold 1.4%. The sample consisted of PBMCs. The receptors were gathered from a woman aged 25-40 years in good health and CMV-seronegative.

The chain joins TRBV18 to TRBJ2-2; 7 bases line up with TRBD1. In germline, CDR1 is KGHSH, CDR2 LQKENI. This CDR3 has 14 residues. Losses at the gene ends were 4 bases for V and 5 bases for J; bases not matched to a gene: 4. CDR3 region: CASSRDRPTGELFF. The CDR3 DNA reads TGTGCCAGCTCACGGGACAGACCAACCGGGGAGCTGTTTTTT.

The rearrangement joins TRBV25-1 to TRBJ2-3; TRBD1 matches 7 bases. The CDR3 has 16 residues. Germline CDR1 and CDR2: MGHDK and SYGVNS. V shed 0 bases, J shed 3 bases, and the junction held 6 bases outside the gene matches. The CDR3 is CASSEYRTGVTDTQYF. The CDR3 DNA reads as TGTGCCAGCAGTGAATACAGAACAGGGGTGACAGATACGCAGTATTTT.

The rearrangement joins TRBV6-1 to TRBJ2-5; weak D call: TRBD1 (7 bases). The CDR3 extends over 15 amino acids. CDR1 and CDR2 from the germline V gene are MNHNS and SASEGT. The V end lost 1 base, the J end lost 5 bases, and 14 bases lay between the germline ends. CDR3 residues: CASSEEAGGLETQYF. CDR3 coding DNA: TGTGCCAGCAGTGAAGAGGCAGGGGGACTGGAGACCCAGTACTTC.

The chain joins TRBV15 to TRBJ2-5; 8 bases agree with TRBD1. Germline-derived CDR1 and CDR2 are LNHNV and YYDKDF (reference sequence). The CDR3 loop spans 14 amino acids. Trimming removed 3 bases from V and 3 bases from J; junction bases left unmatched: 3. CDR3 coding DNA: TGTGCCACCAGCAGGGCGGACAGGGAAGAGACCCAGTACTTC. It yields the protein CATSRADREETQYF. Full variable domain (remainder filled in from reference TRBV15 and TRBJ2-5): DAMVIQNPRYQVTQFGKPVTLSCSQTLNHNVMYWYQQKSSQAPKLLFHYYDKDFNNEADTPDNFQSRRPNTSFCFLDIRSPGLGDTAMYLCATSRADREETQYFGPGTRLLVL.

This chain's CDR3 is CASTEILAGGHVDEQFF. DNA of the CDR3: TGTGCCAGCACCGAGATCTTAGCGGGGGGCCACGTGGATGAGCAGTTCTTC. V gene TRBV27 combines with J gene TRBJ2-1; TRBD2 matches 10 bases. The CDR3 loop spans 17 amino acids. CDR1 MNHEY and CDR2 SMNVEV come from the germline V gene (reference sequence). The V segment lost 7 bases and the J segment 8 bases; nucleotides outside the gene matches: 17.

The gene calls are TRBV6-5 and TRBJ1-3; TRBD1 matches 8 bases. Per the germline V gene, CDR1 is MNHEY and CDR2 is SVGAGI. With 4 bases clipped from V and 2 bases from J, the junction kept 7 bases outside the gene matches. CDR3 length: 16 amino acids. The CDR3 DNA reads TGTGCCAGCAGTTCCCAACCACAGGGGGCTGGAAACACCATATATTTT. Protein product: CASSSQPQGAGNTIYF.

This chain links TRBV4-1 with TRBJ1-1; D may be TRBD1 (5 bases). The CDR3 runs 15 residues. With 3 bases removed from V and 1 base from J, the gap between germline ends came to 12 bases. The germline CDR1 and CDR2 sequences are MGHRA and YSYEKL. In DNA, the CDR3 is TGCGCCAGCAGCCACTCTCGGGGGACGAACACTGAAGCTTTCTTT. Its protein is CASSHSRGTNTEAFF.

This clone has ten or more counts. This chain connects TRBV6-1 to TRBJ1-5; 7 nucleotides agree with TRBD1. After removal of 0 bases from V and 2 bases from J, the junction contained 4 bases not matched to a gene. Germline V gives CDR1 MNHNS, CDR2 SASEGT. The CDR3 extends over 16 amino acids. The CDR3 loop is CASSEAEGAGNQPQHF. The CDR3 DNA reads TGTGCCAGCAGTGAAGCCGAGGGGGCCGGCAATCAGCCCCAGCATTTT.